This entry concerns a single T cell receptor (delta chain). The likely explanation is a read error, given a far larger clone one base away. The CDR3 is made up of 20 amino acids. Germline-derived CDR1 and CDR2 are GEAIGNYY and EKD. Trimming took off 3 bases at V and 0 bases at J, with 28 bases between the two ends. This sample stems from a study of gamma-delta T cells after stem cell transplantation. TCRdb redid the clone calls on the RT-PCR reads with CATT. The table records over 2,500 delta-chain clones, about 25% of them present only once. The chain couples TRDV2 to TRDJ1; weak D call: TRDD3 (6 bases). The clonotype originates from a human donor. It is not recorded whose cells these are; they may come from a transplant donor. Sequencing was performed on gamma-delta T cells. CDR3 DNA sequence: TGTGCCTGTGACTCCCGTATTCCCAGTACTGGGTACTTTTACACCGATAAACTCATCTTT. This gives the protein CACDSRIPSTGYFYTDKLIF.